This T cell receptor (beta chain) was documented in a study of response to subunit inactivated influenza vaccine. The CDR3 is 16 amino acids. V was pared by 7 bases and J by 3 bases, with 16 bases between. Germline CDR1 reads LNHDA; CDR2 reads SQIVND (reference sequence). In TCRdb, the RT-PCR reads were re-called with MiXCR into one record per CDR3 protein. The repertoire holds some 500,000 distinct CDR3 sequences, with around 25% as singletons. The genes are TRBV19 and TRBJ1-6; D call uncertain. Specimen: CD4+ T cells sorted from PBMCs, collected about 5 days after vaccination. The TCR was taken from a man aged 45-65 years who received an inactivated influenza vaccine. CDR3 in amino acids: CASTRTGRGYNSPLHF. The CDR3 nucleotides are TGTGCCAGTACTCGGACGGGGAGAGGCTATAATTCACCCCTCCACTTT.